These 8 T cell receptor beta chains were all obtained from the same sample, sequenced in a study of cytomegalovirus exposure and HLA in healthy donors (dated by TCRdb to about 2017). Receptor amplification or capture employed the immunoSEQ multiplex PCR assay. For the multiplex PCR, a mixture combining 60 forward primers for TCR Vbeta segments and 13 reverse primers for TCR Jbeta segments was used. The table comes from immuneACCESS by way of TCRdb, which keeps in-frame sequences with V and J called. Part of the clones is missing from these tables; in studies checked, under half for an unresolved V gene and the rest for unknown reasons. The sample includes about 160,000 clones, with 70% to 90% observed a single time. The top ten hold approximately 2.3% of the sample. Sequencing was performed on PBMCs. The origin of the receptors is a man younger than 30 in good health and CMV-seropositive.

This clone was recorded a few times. CDR3 DNA: TGTGCCAGCAGCCCCCTGGACAGGGGGGTGACTTTCTTT. This gives the protein CASSPLDRGVTFF. The V and J genes are TRBV14 and TRBJ1-1; 10 positions match TRBD1. Unmatched junction bases numbered 8, after V lost 4 bases and J lost 12 bases. Germline loops: CDR1 SGHDN, CDR2 FVKESK. This CDR3 has 13 amino acids.

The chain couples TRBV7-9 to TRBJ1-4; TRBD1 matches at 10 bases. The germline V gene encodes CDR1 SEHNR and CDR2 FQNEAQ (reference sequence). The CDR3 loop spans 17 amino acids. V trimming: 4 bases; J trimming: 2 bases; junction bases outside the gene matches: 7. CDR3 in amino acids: CASSSGTGDMTNEKLFF. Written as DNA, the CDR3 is TGTGCCAGCAGCTCCGGGACAGGGGATATGACTAATGAAAAACTGTTTTTT.

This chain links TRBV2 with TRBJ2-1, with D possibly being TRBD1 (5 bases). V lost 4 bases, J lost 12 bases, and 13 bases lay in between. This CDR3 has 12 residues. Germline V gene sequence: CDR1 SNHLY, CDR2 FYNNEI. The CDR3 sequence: CASSAGLGGQFF. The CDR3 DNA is TGTGCCAGCAGTGCAGGGTTGGGCGGGCAGTTCTTC. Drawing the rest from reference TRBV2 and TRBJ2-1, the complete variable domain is EPEVTQTPSHQVTQMGQEVILRCVPISNHLYFYWYRQILGQKVEFLVSFYNNEISEKSEIFDDQFSVERPDGSNFTLKIRSTKLEDSAMYFCASSAGLGGQFFGPGTRLTVL.

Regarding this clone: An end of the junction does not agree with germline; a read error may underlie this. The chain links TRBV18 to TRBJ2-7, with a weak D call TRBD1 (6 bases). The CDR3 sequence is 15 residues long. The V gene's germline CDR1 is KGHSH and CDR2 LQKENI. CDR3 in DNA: TGTGCCAGCTCACCCAAACAGGGAAGGTCCTACGGGCAGTACTTC. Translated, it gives CASSPKQGRSYGQYF.

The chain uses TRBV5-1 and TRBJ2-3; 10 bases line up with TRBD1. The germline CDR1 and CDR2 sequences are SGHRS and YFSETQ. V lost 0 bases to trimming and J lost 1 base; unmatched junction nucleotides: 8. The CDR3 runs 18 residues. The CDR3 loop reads CASSLVQTGGAGTDTQYF. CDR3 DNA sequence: TGCGCCAGCAGCTTGGTGCAGACAGGGGGCGCGGGCACAGATACGCAGTATTTT.

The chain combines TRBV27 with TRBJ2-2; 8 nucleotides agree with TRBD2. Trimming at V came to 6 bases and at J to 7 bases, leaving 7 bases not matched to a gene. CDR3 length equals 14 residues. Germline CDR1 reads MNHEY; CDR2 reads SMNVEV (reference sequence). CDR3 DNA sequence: TGTGCCAGCAGCTCGGGGGGGCGGAACGGGGAGCTGTTTTTT. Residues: CASSSGGRNGELFF.

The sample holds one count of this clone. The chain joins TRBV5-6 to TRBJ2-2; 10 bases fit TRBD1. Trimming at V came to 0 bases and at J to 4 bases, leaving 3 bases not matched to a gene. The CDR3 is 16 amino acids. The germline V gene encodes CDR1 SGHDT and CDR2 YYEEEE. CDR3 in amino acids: CASSLVRTGGTGELFF. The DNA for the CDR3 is TGTGCCAGCAGCTTGGTTAGGACAGGGGGCACCGGGGAGCTGTTTTTT. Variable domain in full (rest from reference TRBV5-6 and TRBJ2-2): DAGVTQSPTHLIKTRGQQVTLRCSPKSGHDTVSWYQQALGQGPQFIFQYYEEEERQRGNFPDRFSGHQFPNYSSELNVNALLLGDSALYLCASSLVRTGGTGELFFGEGSRLTVL.

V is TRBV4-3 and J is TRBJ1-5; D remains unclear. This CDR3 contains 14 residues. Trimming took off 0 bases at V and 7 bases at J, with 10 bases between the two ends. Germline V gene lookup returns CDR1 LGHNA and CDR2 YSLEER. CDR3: CASSQDGRGQPQHF. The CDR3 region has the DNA TGCGCCAGCAGCCAAGATGGTCGAGGACAGCCCCAGCATTTT.